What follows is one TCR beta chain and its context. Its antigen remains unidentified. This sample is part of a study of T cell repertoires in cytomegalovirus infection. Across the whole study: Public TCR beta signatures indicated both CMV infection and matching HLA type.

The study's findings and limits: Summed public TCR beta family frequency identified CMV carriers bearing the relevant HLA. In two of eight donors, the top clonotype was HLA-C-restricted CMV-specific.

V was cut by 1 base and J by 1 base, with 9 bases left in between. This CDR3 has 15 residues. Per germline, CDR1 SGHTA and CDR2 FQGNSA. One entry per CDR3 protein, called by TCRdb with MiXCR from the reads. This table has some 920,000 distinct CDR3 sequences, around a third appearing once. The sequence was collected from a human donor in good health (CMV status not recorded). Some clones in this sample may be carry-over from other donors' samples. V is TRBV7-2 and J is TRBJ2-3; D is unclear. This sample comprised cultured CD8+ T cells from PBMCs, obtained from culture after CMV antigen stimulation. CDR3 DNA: TGTGCCAGCAGCTTAGACGGCGATGGCACAGATACGCAGTATTTT. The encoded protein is CASSLDGDGTDTQYF.